Sequencing of this T cell receptor (beta chain) was carried out in a study of blood T cell repertoires in COVID-19. Study background: Italy, Spain and the United States were the sources of the convalescent and acute COVID-19 samples. PBMCs, B-cell-depleted T cells, or T cells provided the cDNA or gDNA that made up the material.

Authors' methods: Amplification from reference gene primers served as the basis for estimated nucleated cell counts. This table comes from immunoSEQ multiplex PCR, and its TCRdb copy is limited to in-frame clones, with some not included. V and J calls and clone size follow that table, whereas D and trimming were derived from the DNA. Of 98,000 or so clones in the sample, about 86% were seen once. This sequence originates from a woman between 55 and 75 years old in a cohort sampled during active or convalescent COVID-19. Sequencing was carried out using peripheral blood.

CDR3: CASSRGGGNYGYTF. In nucleotides, the CDR3 is TGTGCCAGCAGCCGAGGGGGAGGGAACTATGGCTACACCTTC. J is TRBJ1-2 and V is TRBV9, with D possibly TRBD1 on 6 matching bases. Trimming took off 4 bases at V and 2 bases at J, with 12 bases between the two ends. Germline-derived CDR1 and CDR2 are SGDLS and YYNGEE. This CDR3 spans 14 amino acids.